This passage covers 15 T cell receptor beta chains from one sample sequenced in a study of identical twins. A single record per CDR3 protein comes from TCRdb applying MiXCR to the 5' RACE reads. The table includes roughly 240,000 distinct CDR3 sequences, 5.5% to 8% detected once. This sample also belongs to another study, concerning yellow fever vaccine responses in identical twins.

What was sequenced was memory (CD45RO+) T cells sorted from blood. The receptors come from a woman younger than 35 in good health.

This clonotype was detected ten times or more. The V gene is TRBV5-1, the J gene TRBJ2-7; a weak D match, TRBD1 (5 bases). Trimming cost V 1 base and J 0 bases, with 11 bases left between them. The CDR3 is made up of 15 amino acids. From germline, CDR1 is SGHRS and CDR2 YFSETQ. DNA for the CDR3: TGCGCCAGCAGCTTGCAGGGCGCGAGCTCCTACGAGCAGTACTTC. Translated: CASSLQGASSYEQYF.

This chain joins TRBV16 and TRBJ2-1; no clear D gene. This CDR3 spans 12 amino acids. Per germline, CDR1 KGHSY and CDR2 FQNENV. Between the trimmed V and J ends, which lost 2 bases and 6 bases, there was a span of 5 bases. The CDR3 DNA reads TGTGCCAGCAGCCAAGAGATCAATGAGCAGTTCTTC. It is translated as CASSQEINEQFF. The variable domain in full, with the rest retrieved from reference TRBV16 and TRBJ2-1, is GEEVAQTPKHLVRGEGQKAKLYCAPIKGHSYVFWYQQVLKNEFKFLISFQNENVFDETGMPKERFSAKCLPNSPCSLEIQATKLEDSAVYFCASSQEINEQFFGPGTRLTVL.

The J gene is TRBJ2-7, the V gene TRBV5-5, with D perhaps given as TRBD1 or TRBD2 (6 bases each). Per the germline V gene, CDR1 is SGHKS and CDR2 is YYEKEE (reference sequence). There are 13 residues in the CDR3. V lost 2 bases and J lost 3, with 9 bases in between. For the CDR3, the DNA is TGTGCCAGCAGCTTAGGGGGACTCTACGAGCAGTACTTC. It encodes CASSLGGLYEQYF.

The chain is built from TRBV9 and TRBJ2-1; TRBD2 agrees at 9 bases. Germline V lookup: CDR1 SGDLS, CDR2 YYNGEE. V shed 3 bases and J 0 bases; nucleotides not matched to a gene: 4. CDR3 size: 16 residues. In DNA, the CDR3 is TGTGCCAGCAGCGAAAGCGGGGGGAGCTCCTACAATGAGCAGTTCTTC. This gives the protein CASSESGGSSYNEQFF.

This clonotype was seen many times. J is TRBJ2-1 and V is TRBV12-3 or TRBV12-4; possible D gene TRBD1, 6 bases. The V and J ends lost 3 bases and 7 bases respectively, with 16 bases between them. The CDR3 sequence is 15 residues long. Written as DNA, the CDR3 is TGTGCCAGCAGTTTCACAGGGAAGAAAGGGAATGAGCAGTTCTTC. Amino acid sequence: CASSFTGKKGNEQFF.

This clonotype was detected only a few times. This chain joins TRBV19 and TRBJ1-2; 7 bases are shared with TRBD1. The trim removed 5 bases at V and 4 bases at J, leaving 10 bases unmatched. Per germline, CDR1 LNHDA and CDR2 SQIVND (reference sequence). This CDR3 is built from 15 residues. The CDR3 DNA reads TGTGCCAGTAGTCCCCAGGGGGATAAGGGCTATGGCTACACCTTC. This gives the protein CASSPQGDKGYGYTF.

This clonotype was counted between two and nine times. The genes are TRBV28 and TRBJ2-7; the D is unclear. V lost 3 bases, J lost 3 bases, and 6 bases lay in between. The CDR3 extends over 12 amino acids. Germline CDR1 reads MDHEN; CDR2 reads SYDVKM. CDR3 loop: CASSLKGYEQYF. The CDR3 nucleotides are TGTGCCAGCAGTTTGAAGGGCTACGAGCAGTACTTC.

The gene calls are TRBV11-3 and TRBJ2-5; D is possibly TRBD1 or TRBD2 (5 bases each). Germline V gene sequence: CDR1 SGHNT, CDR2 YENEEA. This CDR3 spans 14 amino acids. Trimming removed 5 bases at V and 1 base at J, with 11 bases between. The CDR3 coding sequence is TGTGCCAGCAGCCCGGGACGTAGCCAAGAGACCCAGTACTTC. This sequence encodes CASSPGRSQETQYF.

This clonotype appeared a few times. V is TRBV19 and J is TRBJ2-3; weak D call: TRBD2 (6 bases). V was pared by 6 bases and J by 8 bases, with 15 bases between. CDR1 LNHDA and CDR2 SQIVND come from the germline V gene (reference sequence). The CDR3 loop spans 13 amino acids. CDR3 in amino acids: CASSQQTSGTQYF. The CDR3 coding sequence is TGTGCCAGTAGCCAACAGACTAGTGGTACGCAGTATTTT.

This clonotype was seen many times. The rearrangement joins TRBV20-1 to TRBJ1-2; D is possibly TRBD1 (6 bases). Trimming removed 2 bases from V and 6 bases from J, with 16 bases in between. Germline values: CDR1 DFQATT, CDR2 SNEGSKA (reference sequence). The CDR3 length is 14 residues. The chain's CDR3 is CSARLTGFRNGYTF. In DNA, the CDR3 is TGCAGTGCTAGACTTACAGGGTTTCGGAATGGCTACACCTTC.

In its sample, this clonotype was seen many times. V usage is TRBV18 and J usage is TRBJ2-5; D not resolved. Trimming shortened V by 0 bases and J by 6 bases, and 8 bases separated the two germline ends. Germline assignment: CDR1 KGHSH and CDR2 LQKENI. This CDR3 spans 13 amino acids. The CDR3 nucleotides read TGTGCCAGCTCACCACCGGTGGTACAGACCCAGTACTTC. Its translation: CASSPPVVQTQYF.

This clonotype was seen a few times. The genes are TRBV11-2 and TRBJ2-5; D is perhaps TRBD1 (5 bases). The CDR3 runs to 15 residues. Trimming took 2 bases from V and 1 from J, leaving 11 bases between them. The germline V gene encodes CDR1 SGHAT and CDR2 FQNNGV. The DNA of the CDR3 is TGTGCCAGCAGCTTATCTCAGGGTTCCCAAGAGACCCAGTACTTC. This gives the protein CASSLSQGSQETQYF.

This clonotype was seen more than once but under ten times. The rearrangement uses TRBV12-3 or TRBV12-4 and TRBJ2-1; D gene ambiguous. The CDR3 loop spans 14 amino acids. Between the trimmed V and J ends, which lost 6 bases and 6 bases, there was a span of 15 bases. The CDR3 protein is CASRLFSDVNEQFF. As DNA, the CDR3 is TGTGCCAGCAGACTGTTCTCAGACGTCAATGAGCAGTTCTTC.

For this clonotype: The junction and the germline gene differ at one end; a read error may be behind it. The chain couples TRBV28 to TRBJ2-5; the D is unclear. Germline V gene data show CDR1 as MDHEN and CDR2 as SYDVKM. This CDR3 has 12 residues. The CDR3 sequence is CASSPLWAQEFF. Here the CDR3 DNA reads TGTGCCAGCAGTCCCCTTTGGGCTCAAGAATTCTTC.

The chain combines TRBV6-5 with TRBJ2-7; TRBD2 aligns across 8 bases. The CDR3 sequence is 14 residues long. Germline V lookup: CDR1 MNHEY, CDR2 SVGAGI. V gave up 4 bases and J gave up 2 bases; unmatched junction bases: 4. CDR3 amino acids: CASSLAGSPYEQYF. CDR3 bases: TGTGCCAGCAGTTTAGCGGGGAGTCCCTACGAGCAGTACTTC.